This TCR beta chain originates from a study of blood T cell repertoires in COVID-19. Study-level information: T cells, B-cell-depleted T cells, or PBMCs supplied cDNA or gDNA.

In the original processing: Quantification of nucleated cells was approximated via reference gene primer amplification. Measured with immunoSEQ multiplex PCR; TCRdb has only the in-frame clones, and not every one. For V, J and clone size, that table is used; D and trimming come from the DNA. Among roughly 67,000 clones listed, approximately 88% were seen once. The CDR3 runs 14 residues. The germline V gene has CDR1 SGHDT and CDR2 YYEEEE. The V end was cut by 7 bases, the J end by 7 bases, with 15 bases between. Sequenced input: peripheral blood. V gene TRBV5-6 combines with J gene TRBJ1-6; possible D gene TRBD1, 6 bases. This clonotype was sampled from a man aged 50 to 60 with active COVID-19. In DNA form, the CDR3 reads TGTGCCAGCCTATTTTCCAGGGGAAATTCACCCCTCCACTTT. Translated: CASLFSRGNSPLHF.